A single sample gave rise to the 26 T cell receptor beta chains below, sequenced in a study of cytomegalovirus exposure and HLA in healthy donors. PCR employed 60 Vbeta and 13 Jbeta primers. Sequenced by immunoSEQ multiplex PCR; TCRdb stores in-frame clones only, minus some. The table has tens of thousands of clones, more than 70% seen once; the top ten hold 3.5% to 4.5%. The sequenced material came from PBMCs. These receptors all stem from a young man in good health and CMV-seronegative.

This chain links TRBV6-5 with TRBJ2-5; tentative D call: TRBD1 (5 bases). CDR3 length equals 14 residues. V was cut by 4 bases and J by 1 base, with 10 bases left in between. Germline CDR1 and CDR2: MNHEY and SVGAGI. The CDR3 reads CASSFQGFQETQYF. In DNA, the CDR3 is TGTGCCAGCAGTTTCCAGGGTTTCCAAGAGACCCAGTACTTC.

The chain links TRBV7-9 to TRBJ2-1; 9 bases fit TRBD2. With V trimmed by 10 bases and J by 9 bases, 19 bases remained unmatched. Germline V lookup: CDR1 SEHNR, CDR2 FQNEAQ (reference sequence). CDR3 length: 16 amino acids. This CDR3 reads CATEGSAGGAWGEQFF. CDR3 DNA sequence: TGTGCCACTGAAGGCTCGGCGGGAGGGGCTTGGGGTGAGCAGTTCTTC.

The chain employs TRBV2 and TRBJ1-4, with TRBD1 matching 9 bases. The germline CDR1 and CDR2 sequences are SNHLY and FYNNEI. The CDR3 has 16 amino acids. V was clipped by 7 bases and J by 0 bases; unmatched bases: 6. The CDR3 DNA reads as TGTGCCAGCAACCGGGACAGGGACGCAACTAATGAAAAACTGTTTTTT. This codes for CASNRDRDATNEKLFF.

V usage is TRBV5-1 and J usage is TRBJ2-1, with 11 bases lining up with TRBD2. Trimming removed 4 bases from V and 4 bases from J; junction bases left unmatched: 13. Germline values: CDR1 SGHRS, CDR2 YFSETQ. The CDR3 contains 18 residues. CDR3 nucleotide sequence: TGCGCCAGCAGCCTCACCGGGACTAGCGGACTTGATTACAATGAGCAGTTCTTC. Translation: CASSLTGTSGLDYNEQFF.

The J gene is TRBJ2-3, the V gene TRBV5-4; 10 bases fit TRBD1. CDR3 length equals 14 residues. Trimming removed 4 bases from V and 2 bases from J; junction bases left unmatched: 1. Germline V gene data show CDR1 as SGHNT and CDR2 as YYREEE (reference sequence). The DNA of the CDR3 is TGTGCCAGCAGCCGACAGGGGGCCACAGATACGCAGTATTTT. Translated: CASSRQGATDTQYF.

V gene TRBV21-1 combines with J gene TRBJ2-7; TRBD1 is the table's D call and was not checked against the DNA. TRBV21-1 is a known pseudogene. This CDR3 region has 16 residues. The CDR3 loop reads CASSKNPGTSGYEQYF. The CDR3 coding sequence is TGTGCCAGCAGCAAAAACCCCGGGACAAGTGGTTACGAGCAGTACTTC.

The chain links TRBV7-2 to TRBJ2-2; 7 positions match TRBD2. The CDR3 is 15 residues long. V was clipped by 1 base and J by 5 bases; unmatched bases: 4. Germline V gene sequence: CDR1 SGHTA, CDR2 FQGNSA. CDR3 sequence: CASSLVRGGTGELFF. CDR3 coding DNA: TGTGCCAGCAGCTTAGTGCGCGGGGGAACCGGGGAGCTGTTTTTT. The full variable domain, rest sourced from reference TRBV7-2 and TRBJ2-2, is GAGVSQSPSNKVTEKGKDVELRCDPISGHTALYWYRQSLGQGLEFLIYFQGNSAPDKSGLPSDRFSAERTGGSVSTLTIQRTQQEDSAVYLCASSLVRGGTGELFFGEGSRLTVL.

The J gene is TRBJ2-1, the V gene TRBV6-6; 10 bases map to TRBD2. CDR3 length: 14 residues. Germline lookup yields CDR1 MNHNY and CDR2 SVGAGI (reference sequence). After removal of 6 bases from V and 2 bases from J, the junction contained 1 base not matched to a gene. The CDR3 protein is CASRGTSAYNEQFF. The DNA for the CDR3 is TGTGCCAGCAGGGGGACTAGCGCCTACAATGAGCAGTTCTTC.

This rearrangement joins TRBV9 to TRBJ2-3, with a possible D match to TRBD2 (5 bases). Germline lookup yields CDR1 SGDLS and CDR2 YYNGEE. This CDR3 comprises 16 residues. V lost 0 bases and J 0 bases, leaving 11 bases between the germline ends. For the CDR3, the DNA is TGTGCCAGCAGCGTAGGGGTGGAGGCTAGCACAGATACGCAGTATTTT. This sequence encodes CASSVGVEASTDTQYF. Variable domain in full (rest from reference TRBV9 and TRBJ2-3): DSGVTQTPKHLITATGQRVTLRCSPRSGDLSVYWYQQSLDQGLQFLIQYYNGEERAKGNILERFSAQQFPDLHSELNLSSLELGDSALYFCASSVGVEASTDTQYFGPGTRLTVL.

This chain uses TRBV18 with TRBJ1-2; 9 bases line up with TRBD1. The length of the CDR3 is 18 residues. V was clipped by 3 bases and J by 7 bases; unmatched bases: 18. The germline V gene has CDR1 KGHSH and CDR2 LQKENI. Written as DNA, the CDR3 is TGTGCCAGCTCACCGCTTGGGAGTGGGACAGGGTTTTCTGCTGGCTACACCTTC. Its translation is CASSPLGSGTGFSAGYTF.

In DNA, the CDR3 is TGTGCCAGCAACCACGAACCGACAGACACTGAAGCTTTCTTT. Its protein is CASNHEPTDTEAFF. The gene calls are TRBV2 and TRBJ1-1, with D perhaps TRBD1 (5 bases). The germline gives CDR1 SNHLY, CDR2 FYNNEI. This CDR3 has 14 residues. Trimming removed 7 bases at V and 3 bases at J, with 15 bases between.

The chain recombines TRBV5-1 with TRBJ2-7; 7 positions agree with TRBD1. After removal of 4 bases from V and 3 bases from J, the junction contained 16 bases not matched to a gene. Germline V gives CDR1 SGHRS, CDR2 YFSETQ. This CDR3 spans 17 amino acids. CDR3 loop: CASSPQSLLQGIYEQYF. In DNA form, the CDR3 reads TGCGCCAGCAGCCCCCAATCCCTCCTACAGGGGATCTACGAGCAGTACTTC.

This clone was seen a single time. The identical CDR3 is also encoded by other nucleotide sequences in the sample. The chain is built from TRBV29-1 and TRBJ2-5; tentative D call: TRBD1 (7 bases). The CDR3 length is 14 residues. Germline-derived CDR1 and CDR2 are SQVTM and ANQGSEA. Trimming took off 7 bases at V and 0 bases at J, with 15 bases between the two ends. CDR3 in DNA: TGCAGCGCCGCCAGGGGGGCGAACCAAGAGACCCAGTACTTC. This translates into CSAARGANQETQYF.

This chain joins TRBV28 and TRBJ1-4, with 10 bases matching TRBD1. CDR3 length: 14 amino acids. Per the germline V gene, CDR1 is MDHEN and CDR2 is SYDVKM. V trimming: 6 bases; J trimming: 7 bases; junction bases outside the gene matches: 5. The CDR3 sequence: CASRGQGGFEKLFF. The CDR3 coding sequence is TGTGCCAGCAGAGGACAGGGGGGGTTTGAAAAACTGTTTTTT.

V usage is TRBV2 and J usage is TRBJ2-1; D is possibly TRBD1 (5 bases). CDR3 size: 13 residues. V was trimmed by 3 bases and J by 4 bases, leaving 7 bases between them. CDR1 and CDR2 from the germline V gene are SNHLY and FYNNEI. The CDR3 DNA reads TGTGCCAGCAGTGATACAGGATACAATGAGCAGTTCTTC. This codes for CASSDTGYNEQFF.

The chain carries TRBV10-3 and TRBJ2-2, with 10 bases fitting TRBD1. Trimming removed 9 bases from V and 0 bases from J; junction bases left unmatched: 13. CDR3 length equals 18 residues. The germline V gene encodes CDR1 ENHRY and CDR2 SYGVKD. CDR3 in amino acids: CAITPGQGRPANTGELFF. Here the CDR3 DNA reads TGTGCCATTACACCGGGACAGGGGCGTCCCGCGAACACCGGGGAGCTGTTTTTT.

The gene calls are TRBV29-1 and TRBJ1-1; 7 nucleotides agree with TRBD1. CDR1 and CDR2 (germline): SQVTM, ANQGSEA. This CDR3 contains 14 residues. The junction had 12 bases not matched to a gene; V was cut back by 5 bases and J by 6 bases. This CDR3 reads CSVTLTGLSAEAFF. CDR3 DNA: TGCAGCGTTACATTGACAGGGCTGAGCGCTGAAGCTTTCTTT.

This chain connects TRBV6-5 to TRBJ2-7; maybe TRBD1 (6 bases). Trimming shortened V by 4 bases and J by 12 bases, and 19 bases separated the two germline ends. CDR3 length equals 13 residues. Per germline, CDR1 MNHEY and CDR2 SVGAGI. CDR3 bases: TGTGCCAGCAGTTTAAGGGACAACGATTTTCTGTACTTC. It translates to CASSLRDNDFLYF.

The genes are TRBV18 and TRBJ1-1; D ambiguous. The germline CDR1 and CDR2 sequences are KGHSH and LQKENI. Trimming left V 0 bases short and J 10 bases short, with 18 bases between. The CDR3 spans 15 residues. In nucleotides, the CDR3 is TGTGCCAGCTCACCACCGATGAGAGACGGAGGAAGAGCTTTCTTT. This sequence encodes CASSPPMRDGGRAFF.

This clone was seen more than once but under ten times. This sequence joins TRBV5-1 and TRBJ2-7, with TRBD2 matching 10 bases. The CDR3 loop spans 16 amino acids. The germline CDR1 and CDR2 sequences are SGHRS and YFSETQ. V shed 4 bases, J shed 0 bases, and the junction held 7 bases outside the gene matches. The CDR3 bases are TGCGCCAGCAGCCCCCTAGCGGGAGTTAACTCCTACGAGCAGTACTTC. It specifies CASSPLAGVNSYEQYF.

This clone was observed once. The chain carries TRBV7-6 and TRBJ1-2; 9 bases agree with TRBD1. J gave up 4 bases and V 6 bases, and 12 bases lay outside the gene matches. The CDR3 is made up of 16 amino acids. CDR1 and CDR2 (germline): SGHVS, FNYEAQ. DNA of the CDR3: TGTGCCAGCAGTCAACGCCCGGGACAGGGCGGCTATGGCTACACCTTC. This gives the protein CASSQRPGQGGYGYTF.

The chain combines TRBV30 with TRBJ1-3; a weak D match, TRBD1 (5 bases). This CDR3 contains 13 residues. Trimming pared 2 bases from V and 1 base from J, leaving 6 bases between. Looked up from germline, CDR1 is GTSNPN and CDR2 is SVGIG (reference sequence). The CDR3 sequence is CAWSQGSGNTIYF. The DNA for the CDR3 is TGTGCCTGGAGTCAGGGTTCTGGAAACACCATATATTTT.

The chain links TRBV10-2 to TRBJ1-1, with a weak D call TRBD1 (6 bases). The CDR3 has 15 amino acids. The germline CDR1 and CDR2 sequences are WSHSY and SAAADI. The V end was cut by 10 bases, the J end by 2 bases, with 20 bases between. This CDR3 reads CATWGDRRTNTEAFF. The CDR3 region has the DNA TGCGCCACATGGGGAGACAGGAGGACCAACACTGAAGCTTTCTTT.

The chain recombines TRBV6-5 with TRBJ2-1, with TRBD1 as a possible D gene (5 bases). V was shortened by 5 bases and J by 7 bases, with 12 bases between the two germline ends. Per the germline V gene, CDR1 is MNHEY and CDR2 is SVGAGI. This CDR3 region has 13 residues. CDR3 sequence reads: CASSARQGNEQFF. DNA of the CDR3: TGTGCCAGCAGTGCGAGGCAGGGAAATGAGCAGTTCTTC.

The V gene is TRBV28, the J gene TRBJ2-5; 10 nucleotides align to TRBD2. CDR1 MDHEN and CDR2 SYDVKM come from the germline V gene. The CDR3 consists of 16 residues. V was pared by 5 bases and J by 0 bases, with 6 bases of the junction left unmatched. The CDR3 DNA reads TGTGCCAGCAGTCTTCCTAGCGGGAGTAACCAAGAGACCCAGTACTTC. Translated, it gives CASSLPSGSNQETQYF.

In this sample, this clone turned up once. The chain uses TRBV9 and TRBJ2-5; D might be TRBD2 (5 bases). The DNA end is a closer match to TRBJ2-7, so the J assignment may be wrong. The CDR3 sequence is 13 residues long. Germline V gene data show CDR1 as SGDLS and CDR2 as YYNGEE. The CDR3 DNA reads TGTGCCAGCAGCCCTCGGACTGCCTACGAGCAGTACTTC. Translating it yields CASSPRTAYEQYF.